This TCR beta chain comes out of a study of vaccination and CD4 T cells after COVID-19. Researchers used the Oncomine TCR Beta short-read assay to sequence DNA from cultured CD4+ T cells. TCRdb independently ran MiXCR on the PCR reads; one entry per CDR3 protein. The sample consists of fewer than 6,500 distinct CDR3 sequences, about 28% of them appearing once. Comment on this clonotype: The antigen is not known.

Treatment of the sample: approximately nine-day PBMC culture with coronavirus spike peptide pools or control peptides (ViraFEST assay). Before the COVID-19 pandemic (2011-2018), CD4+ T cells were obtained from the unexposed donor. Each well received two million PBMCs, cultured with roughly 9.5 IU/ml IL-2 and 8 to 10 ug/ml peptide pools. The TCR originated in a human donor in good health. The sequencing sample was made of CD4+ T cells from blood, cultured in vitro.

CDR3 sequence reads: CASSQDIGSSYEQYF. The DNA of the CDR3 is TGTGCCAGCAGCCAAGATATCGGTAGCTCCTACGAGCAGTACTTC. V and J are TRBV4-2 and TRBJ2-7, with unresolved D. The CDR3 extends over 15 amino acids. The V end was cut by 0 bases, the J end by 0 bases, with 9 bases between. Germline assignment: CDR1 LGHNA and CDR2 YNFKEQ.